This entry describes one T cell receptor beta chain. The source of the sample is a study of early T cells in non-severe SARS-CoV-2 infection. MiXCR, applied by TCRdb to the 5' RACE reads, yields one record per CDR3 protein. The table lists about 100,000 distinct CDR3 sequences, approximately 13% of them singletons. The CDR3 runs to 15 residues. Germline CDR1 MDHEN, CDR2 SYDVKM. J lost 1 base, V lost 8 bases, and 7 bases had no gene match. The clonotype was recovered from an adult who was a healthcare worker with PCR-confirmed SARS-CoV-2 infection or an uninfected control (not recorded which). This chain connects TRBV28 to TRBJ2-3; 9 bases are a match to TRBD1. Sample: whole blood. The DNA for the CDR3 is TGTGCCAGCGCCGGGACAGGGCAAGGCACAGATACGCAGTATTTT. This encodes CASAGTGQGTDTQYF.